This TCR beta chain was identified during a study of T-cell reconstitution after alpha-beta-depleted transplantation in children. Findings and limits, study-wide: T-cell numbers and diversity, one year after transplant, stemmed largely from T cells that were newly produced.

From germline, CDR1 is DFQATT and CDR2 SNEGSKA (reference sequence). The CDR3 extends over 12 amino acids. V dropped 0 bases and J dropped 6 bases, with 6 bases sitting between them. This clonotype occurred many times. Its antigen is not known. Unique molecular identifiers featured in how the TCRbeta library was prepared. One entry per CDR3 protein, called by TCRdb with MiXCR from the PCR reads. The sample holds 240,000 or so distinct CDR3 sequences; 6.5% to 9% are singletons and the top ten take about 6.4%. The source of this sequence is a male patient between 5 and 17 years old who had a stem cell transplant for acute lymphoblastic leukemia, so the T cells may come from the graft donor. This chain links TRBV20-1 with TRBJ2-1; D is ambiguous. The input for sequencing was PBMCs, mostly from graft donor cells, taken 180 days after TCRalphabeta/CD19-depleted stem cell transplant. The chain's CDR3 is CSAREDGNEQFF. CDR3 DNA: TGCAGTGCTAGAGAGGATGGCAATGAGCAGTTCTTC.